One TCR beta chain is described in this entry. The target antigen is unknown. Sequencing was at deep level. Each subset's genomic DNA was split evenly across several immunoSEQ plates. The method was immunoSEQ multiplex PCR; TCRdb's version includes in-frame clones alone and lacks a portion of them. The data show approximately 2,300,000 clones, less than 95% seen once. These data are taken from a study of shared clonotypes between healthy human individuals. Study details: Plates per donor: three CD4 naive, three CD4 memory, two CD8 naive, one CD8 memory.

Findings of the study overall: Some clonotypes were shared by all four sorted-subset donors, while others were not shared. The non-shared ones had lower generation probabilities than the shared ones.

The specimen sequenced was naive CD4+ T cells from PBMCs. Subset reported: CD45RA+ positively selected. The sequence was collected from a man younger than 35 in good health. Some clones in this sample may be carry-over from other donors' samples.

The CDR3 nucleotides read TGTGCCTGGACGGCAGGATCGATGGCAGATACGCAGTATTTT. Residues: CAWTAGSMADTQYF. The chain is built from TRBV30 and TRBJ2-3; no firm D call. The CDR3 runs to 14 residues. Trimming stripped 4 bases from V and 4 bases from J, with 15 bases between. Germline V gives CDR1 GTSNPN, CDR2 SVGIG (reference sequence). The variable domain in full, completed from reference TRBV30 and TRBJ2-3, reads SQTIHQWPATLVQPVGSPLSLECTVEGTSNPNLYWYRQAAGRGLQLLFYSVGIGQISSEVPQNLSASRPQDRQFILSSKKLLLSDSGFYLCAWTAGSMADTQYFGPGTRLTVL.